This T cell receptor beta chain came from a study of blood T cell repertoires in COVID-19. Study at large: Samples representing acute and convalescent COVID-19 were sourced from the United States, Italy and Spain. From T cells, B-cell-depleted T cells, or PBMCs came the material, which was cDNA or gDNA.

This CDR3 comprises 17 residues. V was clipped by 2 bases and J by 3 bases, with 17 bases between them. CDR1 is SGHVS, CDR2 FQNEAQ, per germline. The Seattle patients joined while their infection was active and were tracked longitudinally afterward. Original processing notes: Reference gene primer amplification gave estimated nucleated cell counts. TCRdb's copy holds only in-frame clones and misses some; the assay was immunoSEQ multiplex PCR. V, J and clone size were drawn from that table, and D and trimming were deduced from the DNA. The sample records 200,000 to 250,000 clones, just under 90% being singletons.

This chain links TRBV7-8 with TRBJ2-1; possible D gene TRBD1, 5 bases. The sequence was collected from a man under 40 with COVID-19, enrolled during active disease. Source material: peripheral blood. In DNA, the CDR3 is TGTGCCAGCAGCTTAAATCCAGTAAAAGGGGTCTACAATGAGCAGTTCTTC. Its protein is CASSLNPVKGVYNEQFF. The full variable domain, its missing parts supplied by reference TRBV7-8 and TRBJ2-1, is GAGVSQSPRYKVAKRGQDVALRCDPISGHVSLFWYQQALGQGPEFLTYFQNEAQLDKSGLPSDRFFAERPEGSVSTLKIQRTQQEDSAVYLCASSLNPVKGVYNEQFFGPGTRLTVL.